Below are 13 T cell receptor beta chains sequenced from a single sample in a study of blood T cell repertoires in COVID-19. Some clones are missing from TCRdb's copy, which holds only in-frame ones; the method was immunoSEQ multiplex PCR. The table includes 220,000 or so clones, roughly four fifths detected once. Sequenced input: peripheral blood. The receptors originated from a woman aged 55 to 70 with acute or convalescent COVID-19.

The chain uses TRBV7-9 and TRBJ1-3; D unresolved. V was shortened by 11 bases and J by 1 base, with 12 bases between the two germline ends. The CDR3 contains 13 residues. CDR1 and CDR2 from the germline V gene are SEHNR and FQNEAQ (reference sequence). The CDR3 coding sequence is TGTGCCTCCGCGGGAGCTTCTGGAAACACCATATATTTT. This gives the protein CASAGASGNTIYF.

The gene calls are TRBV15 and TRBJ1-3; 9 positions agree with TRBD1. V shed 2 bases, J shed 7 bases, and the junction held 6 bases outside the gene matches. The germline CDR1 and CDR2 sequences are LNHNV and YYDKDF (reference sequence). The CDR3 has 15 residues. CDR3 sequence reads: CATSRSGTGRNTIYF. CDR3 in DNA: TGTGCCACCAGCAGATCCGGGACAGGGAGGAACACCATATATTTT.

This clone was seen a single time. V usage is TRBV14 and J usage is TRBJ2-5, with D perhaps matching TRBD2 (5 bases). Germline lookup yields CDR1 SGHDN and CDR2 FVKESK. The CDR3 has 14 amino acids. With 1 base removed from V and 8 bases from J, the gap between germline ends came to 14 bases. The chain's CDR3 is CASSQASGMGTQYF. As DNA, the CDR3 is TGTGCCAGCAGCCAAGCTTCGGGGATGGGAACCCAGTACTTC.

DNA of the CDR3: TGTGCCAGCAGCTTCCTGGGCTTAACCTACGAGCAGTACTTC. This translates into CASSFLGLTYEQYF. V and J are TRBV5-6 and TRBJ2-7; D is unresolved. The germline gives CDR1 SGHDT, CDR2 YYEEEE. The V gene lost 2 bases and the J gene lost 2 bases, with 11 bases spanning the gap. The CDR3 runs 14 residues. The full variable domain, in which reference TRBV5-6 and TRBJ2-7 provide the parts outside the CDR3, is DAGVTQSPTHLIKTRGQQVTLRCSPKSGHDTVSWYQQALGQGPQFIFQYYEEEERQRGNFPDRFSGHQFPNYSSELNVNALLLGDSALYLCASSFLGLTYEQYFGPGTRLTVT.

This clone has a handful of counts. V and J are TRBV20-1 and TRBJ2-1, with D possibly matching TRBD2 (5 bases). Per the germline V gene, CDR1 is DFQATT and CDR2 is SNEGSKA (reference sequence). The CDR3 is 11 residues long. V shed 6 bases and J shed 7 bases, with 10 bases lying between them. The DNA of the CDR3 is TGCAGTGCAATTACTAGAAATGAGCAGTTCTTC. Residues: CSAITRNEQFF.

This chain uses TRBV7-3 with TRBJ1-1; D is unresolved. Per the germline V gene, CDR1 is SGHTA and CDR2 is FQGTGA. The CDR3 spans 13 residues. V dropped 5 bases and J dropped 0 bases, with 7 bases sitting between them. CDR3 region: CASSLQVNTEAFF. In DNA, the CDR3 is TGTGCCAGCAGCCTCCAGGTGAACACTGAAGCTTTCTTT. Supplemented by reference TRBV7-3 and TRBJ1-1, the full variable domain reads GAGVSQTPSNKVTEKGKYVELRCDPISGHTALYWYRQSLGQGPEFLIYFQGTGAADDSGLPNDRFFAVRPEGSVSTLKIQRTERGDSAVYLCASSLQVNTEAFFGQGTRLTVV.

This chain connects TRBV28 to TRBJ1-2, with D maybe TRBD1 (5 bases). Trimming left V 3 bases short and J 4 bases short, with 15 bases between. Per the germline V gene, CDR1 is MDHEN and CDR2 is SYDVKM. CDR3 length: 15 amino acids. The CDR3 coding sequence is TGTGCCAGCAGTTTGAGCGGGACGCTGTCCTATGGCTACACCTTC. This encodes CASSLSGTLSYGYTF.

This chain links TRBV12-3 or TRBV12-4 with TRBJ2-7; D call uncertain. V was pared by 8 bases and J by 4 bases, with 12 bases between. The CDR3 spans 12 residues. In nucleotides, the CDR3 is TGTGCCAGCGGCCCAGAACCTTACGAGCAGTACTTC. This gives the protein CASGPEPYEQYF.

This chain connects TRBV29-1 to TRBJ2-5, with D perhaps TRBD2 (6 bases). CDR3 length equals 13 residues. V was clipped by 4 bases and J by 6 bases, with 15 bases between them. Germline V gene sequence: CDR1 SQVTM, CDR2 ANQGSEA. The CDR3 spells CSVGWVGGQTQYF. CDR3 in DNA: TGCAGCGTTGGGTGGGTCGGAGGGCAGACCCAGTACTTC.

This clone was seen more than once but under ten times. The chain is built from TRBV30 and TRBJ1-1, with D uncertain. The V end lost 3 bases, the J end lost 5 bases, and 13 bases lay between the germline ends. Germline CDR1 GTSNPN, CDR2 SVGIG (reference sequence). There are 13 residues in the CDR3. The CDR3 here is CAWRRPGMTEAFF. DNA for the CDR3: TGTGCCTGGAGAAGGCCGGGAATGACTGAAGCTTTCTTT.

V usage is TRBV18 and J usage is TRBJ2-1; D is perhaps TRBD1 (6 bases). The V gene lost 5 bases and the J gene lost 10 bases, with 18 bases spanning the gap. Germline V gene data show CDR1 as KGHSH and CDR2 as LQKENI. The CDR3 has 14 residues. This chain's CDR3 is CASSLRGRGKEQFF. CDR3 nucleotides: TGTGCCAGCTCATTAAGGGGCAGGGGAAAGGAGCAGTTCTTC.

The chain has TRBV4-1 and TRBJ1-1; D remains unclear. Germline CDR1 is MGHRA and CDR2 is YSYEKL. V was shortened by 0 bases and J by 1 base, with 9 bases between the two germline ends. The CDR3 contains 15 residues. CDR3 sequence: CASSQEKIRNTEAFF. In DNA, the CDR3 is TGCGCCAGCAGCCAAGAAAAAATTAGGAACACTGAAGCTTTCTTT.

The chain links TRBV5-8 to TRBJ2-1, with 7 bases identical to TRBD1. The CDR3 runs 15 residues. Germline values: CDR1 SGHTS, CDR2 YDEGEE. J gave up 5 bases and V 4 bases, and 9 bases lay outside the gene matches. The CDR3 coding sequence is TGTGCCAGCAGCCCGGGACAGCCCCCCGACAATGAGCAGTTCTTC. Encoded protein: CASSPGQPPDNEQFF.